A selection of T cell receptor beta chains follows, all from one sample in a study of blood T cell repertoires in COVID-19. Clones were sequenced by immunoSEQ multiplex PCR, and TCRdb holds only the in-frame ones, with some missing. The sample holds around 230,000 clones, about 86% seen once. Sequencing was carried out using PBMCs or T cells enriched from blood (not recorded which). The receptors stem from a woman in her forties with acute COVID-19. Each CDR3 is given with its conserved first and last residue.

>TRBV29-1|15
CSVEGVGRSTDTQYF
>TRBV7-6|13
CASSFTSAGELFF
>TRBV5-5|14
CASSLPGQNTEAFF
>TRBV27|15
CASSLSWTSRGEQFF
>TRBV7-8|17
CASSLVGSTPNTGELFF
>TRBV11-3|14
CASSPGTRGGEQYF
>TRBV5-3|13
CARPTQGGQPQHF
>TRBV7-6|16
CASSLPGGELGYEQYF
>TRBV27|13
CASSFSGRETQYF
>TRBV19|13
CASSLAGSYEQYF
>TRBV28|11
CASRDYYEQYF
>TRBV6-5|14
CASRTERVAYEQYF
>TRBV2|14
CASISGTGVEKLFF
>TRBV7-7|14
CASSLGRGGETQYF
>TRBV9|19
CASSRPMGASRPPTGELFF
>TRBV9|14
CASSAGTFTGELFF
>TRBV11-3|13
CASSLEGVETQYF
>TRBV27|17
CASSPPTSGRAPDTQYF
>TRBV30|14
CAWSVSEGNEKLFF